These 17 T cell receptor beta chains were sequenced from one sample in a study of blood T cell repertoires in COVID-19. Generated by immunoSEQ multiplex PCR, the TCRdb table keeps only in-frame clones and is missing some. The sample has 150,000 to 200,000 clones; around 90% are singletons. The sample comprised PBMCs or T cells enriched from blood (not recorded which). The receptors here all came from a woman aged 18-35 years who had recovered from COVID-19.

This clone has just a few counts. The CDR3 DNA reads as TGTGCCAGCAGTGGCCCAGGGACAGGTAATTACGAGCAGTACTTC. This gives the protein CASSGPGTGNYEQYF. The chain employs TRBV6-2 or TRBV6-3 and TRBJ2-7; 8 bases line up with TRBD1. Looked up from germline, CDR1 is MNHEY and CDR2 is SVGEGT. This CDR3 comprises 15 residues. The junction had 10 bases not matched to a gene; V was cut back by 5 bases and J by 4 bases.

The chain recombines TRBV28 with TRBJ1-6; 7 bases line up with TRBD1. Germline CDR1 MDHEN, CDR2 SYDVKM. The length of the CDR3 is 17 residues. V was pared by 6 bases and J by 7 bases, with 15 bases of the junction left unmatched. CDR3: CASREVKMDRRNSPLHF. CDR3 bases: TGTGCCAGCAGGGAGGTCAAAATGGACAGGCGAAATTCACCCCTCCACTTT.

The gene calls are TRBV3-1 (or the pseudogene TRBV3-2) and TRBJ2-1; D might be TRBD2 (5 bases). In germline, CDR1 is LGHDT, CDR2 YNNKEL (reference sequence). The CDR3 length is 16 residues. The V end lost 3 bases, the J end lost 2 bases, and 14 bases lay between the germline ends. The CDR3 DNA is TGTGCCAGCAGCCAGCCTTTGTCGGAGGCCTACAATGAGCAGTTCTTC. Amino acid sequence: CASSQPLSEAYNEQFF.

V gene TRBV29-1 combines with J gene TRBJ2-7, with 9 nucleotides matching TRBD1. J gave up 6 bases and V 7 bases, and 4 bases lay outside the gene matches. CDR3 length equals 11 residues. Germline CDR1 and CDR2: SQVTM and ANQGSEA. In DNA, the CDR3 is TGCAGCGGAAGACAGGGGGGCGAGCAGTACTTC. Translation gives CSGRQGGEQYF.

The V gene is TRBV4-1, the J gene TRBJ2-1; TRBD2 is a possible D gene (5 bases). The CDR3 is made up of 18 amino acids. Germline assignment: CDR1 MGHRA and CDR2 YSYEKL. The V end was cut by 2 bases, the J end by 1 base, with 18 bases between. CDR3 sequence (DNA): TGCGCCAGCAGCCAATATAAAGCTAGCCAGACATCCTACAATGAGCAGTTCTTC. The encoded protein is CASSQYKASQTSYNEQFF.

This clone appeared a single time. The gene calls are TRBV30 and TRBJ1-1; the D is unclear. The V end lost 1 base, the J end lost 1 base, and 7 bases lay between the germline ends. The CDR3 runs 13 residues. Germline V gives CDR1 GTSNPN, CDR2 SVGIG (reference sequence). The CDR3 DNA is TGTGCCTGGAGTGAACCCAGGAACACTGAAGCTTTCTTT. Translating it yields CAWSEPRNTEAFF.

The table lists this clone with a few counts. The chain has TRBV4-1 and TRBJ1-3, with D possibly matching TRBD1 (5 bases). The length of the CDR3 is 17 residues. Trimming pared 1 base from V and 4 bases from J, leaving 17 bases between. From germline, CDR1 is MGHRA and CDR2 YSYEKL. Here the CDR3 reads CASSQAYITGIGNTIYF. The DNA of the CDR3 is TGCGCCAGCAGCCAAGCATACATAACAGGTATCGGAAACACCATATATTTT.

V is TRBV7-9 and J is TRBJ2-1; TRBD2 matches 8 bases. Trimming removed 5 bases from V and 4 bases from J; junction bases left unmatched: 10. From germline, CDR1 is SEHNR and CDR2 FQNEAQ (reference sequence). The CDR3 has 16 residues. CDR3 in amino acids: CASSIIAGLEYNEQFF. The CDR3 bases are TGTGCCAGCAGCATAATAGCGGGATTGGAGTACAATGAGCAGTTCTTC. Complete variable domain (other parts from reference TRBV7-9 and TRBJ2-1): DTGVSQNPRHKITKRGQNVTFRCDPISEHNRLYWYRQTLGQGPEFLTYFQNEAQLEKSRLLSDRFSAERPKGSFSTLEIQRTEQGDSAMYLCASSIIAGLEYNEQFFGPGTRLTVL.

The gene calls are TRBV2 and TRBJ1-1; 7 nucleotides line up with TRBD1. V dropped 5 bases and J dropped 5; count of bases not matched to a gene: 5. CDR3 size: 13 residues. The germline V gene encodes CDR1 SNHLY and CDR2 FYNNEI. The DNA for the CDR3 is TGTGCCAGCAGTACAGGCAGGGGGACTGAAGCTTTCTTT. Its protein product is CASSTGRGTEAFF.

The gene calls are TRBV4-1 and TRBJ2-5; the match to TRBD2 covers 11 bases. The CDR3 spans 15 residues. The trim removed 2 bases at V and 5 bases at J, leaving 4 bases unmatched. CDR1 is MGHRA and CDR2 is YSYEKL in the germline V gene. The DNA for the CDR3 is TGCGCCAGCAGCCAATTAGCGGGGGGGCATGAGACCCAGTACTTC. This translates into CASSQLAGGHETQYF.

The chain uses TRBV27 and TRBJ2-7, with D hard to call. The length of the CDR3 is 15 residues. The V gene lost 3 bases and the J gene lost 2 bases, with 14 bases spanning the gap. Germline assignment: CDR1 MNHEY and CDR2 SMNVEV (reference sequence). As DNA, the CDR3 is TGTGCCAGCAGTTTCATGGGTGCCAGGACCTACGAGCAGTACTTC. It is translated as CASSFMGARTYEQYF.

The chain uses TRBV10-1 and TRBJ2-7; D possibly corresponds to TRBD2 (6 bases). The CDR3 runs to 14 residues. The ends were cut back, 5 bases at V and 2 bases at J, with 13 bases in the middle. CDR1 and CDR2 (germline): WNHNN, SYGVQD (reference sequence). The CDR3 DNA reads TGCGCCAGCAGTTTTACTTCGGGGGCCTACGAGCAGTACTTC. It is translated as CASSFTSGAYEQYF.

V usage is TRBV6-5 and J usage is TRBJ2-7, with 7 bases that match TRBD1. The germline V gene encodes CDR1 MNHEY and CDR2 SVGAGI. Unmatched junction bases numbered 10, after V lost 4 bases and J lost 1 base. The CDR3 covers 16 residues. The CDR3 reads CASSFKSLTGSYEQYF. CDR3 nucleotides: TGTGCCAGCAGTTTTAAGTCTTTGACAGGGTCCTACGAGCAGTACTTC.

The J gene is TRBJ2-7, the V gene TRBV5-4, with D perhaps TRBD2 (5 bases). CDR1 is SGHNT, CDR2 YYREEE, per germline (reference sequence). The CDR3 runs 13 residues. V lost 4 bases and J 6 bases, leaving 14 bases between the germline ends. As DNA, the CDR3 is TGTGCCAGCAGCCGGGTCGAGGGCCGCGAGCAGTACTTC. Translated: CASSRVEGREQYF.

The rearrangement uses TRBV7-2 and TRBJ1-3, with a tentative D call TRBD1 (5 bases). The CDR3 spans 14 residues. V dropped 1 base and J dropped 2 bases, with 6 bases sitting between them. Germline values: CDR1 SGHTA, CDR2 FQGNSA. The CDR3 spells CASSLGGTGNTIYF. The CDR3 bases are TGTGCCAGCAGCTTAGGGGGCACTGGAAACACCATATATTTT. The full variable domain, its missing parts supplied by reference TRBV7-2 and TRBJ1-3, is GAGVSQSPSNKVTEKGKDVELRCDPISGHTALYWYRQSLGQGLEFLIYFQGNSAPDKSGLPSDRFSAERTGGSVSTLTIQRTQQEDSAVYLCASSLGGTGNTIYFGEGSWLTVV.

This clone was detected only once. The rearrangement uses TRBV14 and TRBJ1-1; no clear D. The CDR3 is 14 residues long. From germline, CDR1 is SGHDN and CDR2 FVKESK. Trimming removed 0 bases from V and 4 bases from J, with 9 bases in between. The CDR3, as DNA: TGTGCCAGCAGCCAAGAGTGGGCCACCACTGAAGCTTTCTTT. Translating gives CASSQEWATTEAFF.

The CDR3 bases are TGTGCCAGCAGTGTAGGGACTAGCGGGGCCTACAATGAGCAGTTCTTC. Protein sequence: CASSVGTSGAYNEQFF. The chain carries TRBV2 and TRBJ2-1; the match to TRBD2 covers 13 bases. Germline V gives CDR1 SNHLY, CDR2 FYNNEI. V shed 4 bases, J shed 2 bases, and the junction held 2 bases outside the gene matches. CDR3 size: 16 residues.